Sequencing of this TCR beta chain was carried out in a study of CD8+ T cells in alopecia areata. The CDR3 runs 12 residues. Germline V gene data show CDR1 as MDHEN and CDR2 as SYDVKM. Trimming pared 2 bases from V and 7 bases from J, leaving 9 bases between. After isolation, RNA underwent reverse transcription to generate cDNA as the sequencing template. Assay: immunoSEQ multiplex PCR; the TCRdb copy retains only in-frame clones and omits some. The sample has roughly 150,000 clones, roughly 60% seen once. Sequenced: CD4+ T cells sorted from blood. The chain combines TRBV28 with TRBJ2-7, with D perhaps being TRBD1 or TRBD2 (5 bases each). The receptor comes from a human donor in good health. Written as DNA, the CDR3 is TGTGCCAGCAGTTTACGGGGCAGGGAGCAGTACTTC. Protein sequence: CASSLRGREQYF.